The source of this T cell receptor beta chain is a study of blood T cell repertoires in COVID-19. In the original analysis: Using reference gene primer amplification, nucleated cell counts were estimated. Sequencing was performed with immunoSEQ multiplex PCR; in TCRdb, only in-frame clones are kept and a portion is missing. Clone size and the V and J calls come from that table; the DNA yielded D and trimming. Among some 450,000 clones listed, about nine tenths were seen once. The origin of this receptor is a woman in her 50s with COVID-19, enrolled during active disease. The source material was peripheral blood.

The CDR3 DNA is TGCGCCAGCATGCCAGGGAACACCGGGGAGCTGTTTTTT. Residues: CASMPGNTGELFF. The rearrangement joins TRBV4-1 to TRBJ2-2; D is ambiguous. The germline V and J ends were trimmed by 7 bases and 1 base, with 7 bases remaining between them. CDR1 and CDR2 from the germline V gene are MGHRA and YSYEKL. The CDR3 covers 13 residues.